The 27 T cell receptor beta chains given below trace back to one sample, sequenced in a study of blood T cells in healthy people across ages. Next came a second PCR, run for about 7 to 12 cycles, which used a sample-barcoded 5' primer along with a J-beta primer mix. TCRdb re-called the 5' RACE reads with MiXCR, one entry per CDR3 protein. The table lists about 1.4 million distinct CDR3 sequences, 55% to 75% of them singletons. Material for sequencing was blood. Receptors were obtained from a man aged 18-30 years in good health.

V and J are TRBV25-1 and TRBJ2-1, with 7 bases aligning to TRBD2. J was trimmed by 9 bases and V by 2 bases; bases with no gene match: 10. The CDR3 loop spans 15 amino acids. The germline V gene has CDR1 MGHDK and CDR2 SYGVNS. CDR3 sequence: CASSERAGVNGEQFF. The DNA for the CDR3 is TGTGCCAGCAGTGAAAGGGCGGGAGTTAACGGTGAGCAGTTCTTC.

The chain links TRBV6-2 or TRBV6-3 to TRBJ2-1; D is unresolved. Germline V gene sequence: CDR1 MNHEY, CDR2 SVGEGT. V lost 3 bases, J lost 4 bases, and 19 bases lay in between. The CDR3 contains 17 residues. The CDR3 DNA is TGTGCCAGCAGTTATCATTTGAAACTCTCACTTTACAATGAGCAGTTCTTC. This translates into CASSYHLKLSLYNEQFF.

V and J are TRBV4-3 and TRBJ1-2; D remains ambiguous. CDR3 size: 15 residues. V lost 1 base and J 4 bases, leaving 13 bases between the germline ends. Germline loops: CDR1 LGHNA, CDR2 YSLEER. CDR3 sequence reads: CASSQGVSIRYGYTF. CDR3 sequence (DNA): TGCGCCAGCAGCCAAGGGGTTTCGATACGCTATGGCTACACCTTC.

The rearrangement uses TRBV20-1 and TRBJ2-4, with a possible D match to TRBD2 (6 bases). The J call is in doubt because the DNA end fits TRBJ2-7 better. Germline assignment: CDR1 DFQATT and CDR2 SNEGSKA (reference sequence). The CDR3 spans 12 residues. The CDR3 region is CSAIFRRDEQYF. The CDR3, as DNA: TGCAGTGCTATATTTCGGAGGGACGAGCAGTACTTC.

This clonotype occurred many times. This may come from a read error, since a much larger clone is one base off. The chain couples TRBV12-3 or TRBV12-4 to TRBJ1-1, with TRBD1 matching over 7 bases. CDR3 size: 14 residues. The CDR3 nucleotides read TGTGCCAGCAGTGTAGCAGGGGGTAACACTGAAGCTTTCTTT. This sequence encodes CASSVAGGNTEAFF.

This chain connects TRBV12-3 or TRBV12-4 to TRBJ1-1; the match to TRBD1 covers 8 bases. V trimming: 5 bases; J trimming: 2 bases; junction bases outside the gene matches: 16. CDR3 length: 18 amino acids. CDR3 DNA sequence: TGTGCCAGCAGTCAGCCAGGGGGCCACGGGTGGGGAAACACTGAAGCTTTCTTT. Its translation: CASSQPGGHGWGNTEAFF.

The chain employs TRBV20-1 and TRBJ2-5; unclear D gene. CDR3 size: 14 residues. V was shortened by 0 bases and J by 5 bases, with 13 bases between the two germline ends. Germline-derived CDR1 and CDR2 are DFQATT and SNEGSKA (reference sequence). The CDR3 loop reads CSARERLGRETQYF. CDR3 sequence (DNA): TGCAGTGCTAGAGAACGCTTAGGCAGGGAGACCCAGTACTTC.

The CDR3 coding sequence is TGCGCCAGCAGCCAAGGCGGGACTAGCAGATACTACGAGCAGTACTTC. Protein: CASSQGGTSRYYEQYF. The chain has TRBV4-1 and TRBJ2-7, with 9 nucleotides matching TRBD2. CDR3 length: 16 residues. With 1 base clipped from V and 3 bases from J, the junction kept 7 bases outside the gene matches. From germline, CDR1 is MGHRA and CDR2 YSYEKL.

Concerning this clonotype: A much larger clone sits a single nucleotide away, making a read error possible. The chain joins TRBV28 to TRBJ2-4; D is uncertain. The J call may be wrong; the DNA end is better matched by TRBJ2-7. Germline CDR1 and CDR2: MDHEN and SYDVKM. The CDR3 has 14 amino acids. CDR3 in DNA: TGTGCCAGCACCTCCGGGCCACCCCGCTACGAGCAGTACTTC. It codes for CASTSGPPRYEQYF.

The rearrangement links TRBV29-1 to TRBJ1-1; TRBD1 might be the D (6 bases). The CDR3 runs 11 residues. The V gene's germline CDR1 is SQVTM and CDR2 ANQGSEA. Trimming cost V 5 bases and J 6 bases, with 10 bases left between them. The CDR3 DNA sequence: TGCAGCGTTTTGGGGGCGTCTGAAGCTTTCTTT. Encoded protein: CSVLGASEAFF.

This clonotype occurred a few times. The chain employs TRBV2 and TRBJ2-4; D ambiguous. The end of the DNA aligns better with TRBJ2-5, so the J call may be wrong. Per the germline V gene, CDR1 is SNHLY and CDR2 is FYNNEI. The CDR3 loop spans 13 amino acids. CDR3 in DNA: TGTGCCAGCAGGCGGAACCCGTTGAGGACCCAGTACTTC. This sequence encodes CASRRNPLRTQYF.

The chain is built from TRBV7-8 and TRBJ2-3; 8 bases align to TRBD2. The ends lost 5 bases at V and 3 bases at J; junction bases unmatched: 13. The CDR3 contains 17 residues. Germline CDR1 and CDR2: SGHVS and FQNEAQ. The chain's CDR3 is CASSPPKLGGRTDTQYF. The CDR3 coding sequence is TGTGCCAGCAGCCCCCCCAAACTTGGCGGGAGGACAGATACGCAGTATTTT. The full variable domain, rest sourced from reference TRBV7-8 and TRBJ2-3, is GAGVSQSPRYKVAKRGQDVALRCDPISGHVSLFWYQQALGQGPEFLTYFQNEAQLDKSGLPSDRFFAERPEGSVSTLKIQRTQQEDSAVYLCASSPPKLGGRTDTQYFGPGTRLTVL.

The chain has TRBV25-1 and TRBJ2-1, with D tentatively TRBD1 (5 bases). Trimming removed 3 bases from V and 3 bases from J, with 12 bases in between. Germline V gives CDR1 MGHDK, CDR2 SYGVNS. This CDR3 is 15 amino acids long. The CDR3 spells CASSDEGALYNEQFF. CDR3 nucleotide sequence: TGTGCCAGCAGTGATGAAGGGGCCCTCTACAATGAGCAGTTCTTC.

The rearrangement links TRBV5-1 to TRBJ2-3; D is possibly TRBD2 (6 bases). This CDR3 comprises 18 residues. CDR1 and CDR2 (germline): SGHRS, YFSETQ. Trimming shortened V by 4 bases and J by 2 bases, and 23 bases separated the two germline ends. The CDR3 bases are TGCGCCAGCAGCAGGGTTCGGGGGTCGGCGTCTTCCACAGATACGCAGTATTTT. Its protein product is CASSRVRGSASSTDTQYF.

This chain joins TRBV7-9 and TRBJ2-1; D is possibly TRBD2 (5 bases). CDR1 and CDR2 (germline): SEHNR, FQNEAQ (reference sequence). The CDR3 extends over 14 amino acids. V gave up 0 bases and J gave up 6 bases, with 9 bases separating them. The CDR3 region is CASSLALRVNEQFF. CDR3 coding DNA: TGTGCCAGCAGCTTAGCGCTGAGGGTCAATGAGCAGTTCTTC.

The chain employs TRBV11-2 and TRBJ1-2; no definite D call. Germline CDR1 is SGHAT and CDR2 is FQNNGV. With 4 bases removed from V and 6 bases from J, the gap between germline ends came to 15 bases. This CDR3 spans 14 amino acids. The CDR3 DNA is TGTGCCAGCAGCTCGATCCGGAGGCCAAATGGCTACACCTTC. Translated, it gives CASSSIRRPNGYTF.

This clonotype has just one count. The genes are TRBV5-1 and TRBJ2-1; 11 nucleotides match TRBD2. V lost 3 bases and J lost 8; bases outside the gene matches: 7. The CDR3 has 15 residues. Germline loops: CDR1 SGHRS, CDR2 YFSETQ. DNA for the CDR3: TGCGCCAGCAGCTCGGGACTAGCGGTCGTATATGAGCAGTTCTTC. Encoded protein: CASSSGLAVVYEQFF.

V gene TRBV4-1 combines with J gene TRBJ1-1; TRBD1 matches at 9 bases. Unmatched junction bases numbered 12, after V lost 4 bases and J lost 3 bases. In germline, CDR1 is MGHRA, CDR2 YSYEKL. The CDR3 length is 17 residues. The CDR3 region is CASSRHTGGEEDTEAFF. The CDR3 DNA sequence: TGCGCCAGCAGCCGCCATACAGGGGGCGAGGAAGACACTGAAGCTTTCTTT.

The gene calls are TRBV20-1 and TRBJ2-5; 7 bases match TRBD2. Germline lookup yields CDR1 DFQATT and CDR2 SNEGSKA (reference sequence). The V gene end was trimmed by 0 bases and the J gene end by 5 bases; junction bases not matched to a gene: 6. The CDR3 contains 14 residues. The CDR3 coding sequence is TGCAGTGCTAGAGAAGGACTAGTACGGGAGACCCAGTACTTC. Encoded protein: CSAREGLVRETQYF.

The chain's CDR3 is CASSYLRGDGFYEQYF. DNA of the CDR3: TGTGCCAGCAGTTACTTGAGGGGAGACGGGTTTTACGAGCAGTACTTC. V is TRBV6-5 and J is TRBJ2-7; TRBD1 or TRBD2 may be the D gene (5 bases each). This CDR3 has 16 amino acids. Germline V lookup: CDR1 MNHEY, CDR2 SVGAGI. V was shortened by 1 base and J by 4 bases, with 17 bases between the two germline ends.

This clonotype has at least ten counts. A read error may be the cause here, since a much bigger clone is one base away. CDR3 DNA: TGTGCCAGCACGACGGGGGACGTCTACAATGAGCAGTACTTC. Its translation is CASTTGDVYNEQYF. The chain combines TRBV6-2 or TRBV6-3 with TRBJ2-1, with D maybe TRBD2 (6 bases). The DNA end lines up better with TRBJ2-7; the J call may be wrong. This CDR3 is 14 amino acids long. CDR1 is MNHEY, CDR2 SVGEGT, per germline.

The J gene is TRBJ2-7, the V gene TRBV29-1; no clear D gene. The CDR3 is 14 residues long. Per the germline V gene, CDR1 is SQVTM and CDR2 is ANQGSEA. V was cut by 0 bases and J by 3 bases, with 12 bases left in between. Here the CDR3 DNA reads TGCAGCGTTGAAGATCGTTACCGATACTACGAGCAGTACTTC. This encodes CSVEDRYRYYEQYF.

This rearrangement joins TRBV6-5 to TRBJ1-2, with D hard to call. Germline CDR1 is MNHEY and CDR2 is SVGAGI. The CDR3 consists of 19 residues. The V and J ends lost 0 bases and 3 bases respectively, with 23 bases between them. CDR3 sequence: CASSYSTGPNHLEDYGYTF. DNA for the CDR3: TGTGCCAGCAGTTACTCGACCGGGCCTAATCATTTAGAAGACTATGGCTACACCTTC.

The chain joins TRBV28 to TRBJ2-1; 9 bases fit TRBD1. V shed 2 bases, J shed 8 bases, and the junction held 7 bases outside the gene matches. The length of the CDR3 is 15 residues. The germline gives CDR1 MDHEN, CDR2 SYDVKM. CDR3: CASSLGTGNWDEQFF. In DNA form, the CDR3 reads TGTGCCAGCAGTTTAGGGACAGGGAATTGGGATGAGCAGTTCTTC.

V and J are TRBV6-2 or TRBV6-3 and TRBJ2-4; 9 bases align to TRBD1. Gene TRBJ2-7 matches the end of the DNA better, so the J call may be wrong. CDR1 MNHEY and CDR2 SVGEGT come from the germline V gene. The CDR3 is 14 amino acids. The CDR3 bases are TGTGCCAGCAGGGAGACAGGGGGAGGCTACGAGCAGTACTTC. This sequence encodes CASRETGGGYEQYF.

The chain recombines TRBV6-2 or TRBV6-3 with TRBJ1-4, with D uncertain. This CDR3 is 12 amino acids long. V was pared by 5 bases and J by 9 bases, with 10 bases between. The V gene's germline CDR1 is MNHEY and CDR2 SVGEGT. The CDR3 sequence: CASSAREQKLFF. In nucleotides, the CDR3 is TGTGCCAGCAGTGCCCGGGAGCAAAAACTGTTTTTT.

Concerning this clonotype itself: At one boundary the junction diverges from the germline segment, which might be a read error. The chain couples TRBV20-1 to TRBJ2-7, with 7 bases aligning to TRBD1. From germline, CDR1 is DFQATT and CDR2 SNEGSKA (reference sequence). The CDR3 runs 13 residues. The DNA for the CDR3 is TGCAGTGTTTCCGGGACAGCCTCCGACGAGCAGTACTTC. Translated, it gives CSVSGTASDEQYF.